Included here is one TCR beta chain sequence, with context. Its antigen is not identified. The data belong to a study of T cells in Graves' hyperthyroidism and ophthalmopathy. Whole-study results and caveats: Blood shared most expanded thyroid clonotypes above 0.001.

The CDR3 runs to 15 residues. The germline CDR1 and CDR2 sequences are SGHTA and FQGNSA. With 5 bases removed from V and 2 bases from J, the gap between germline ends came to 15 bases. RNA transcripts served as the template for amplifying TCR beta CDR3 regions. HTBI primers were used for first-round RT-PCR of the TCR CDR3. Using its own MiXCR run on the multiplex PCR reads, TCRdb lists one record per CDR3 protein. The sample lists hundreds of thousands of distinct CDR3 sequences, roughly a third occurring once. If no ophthalmopathy progression occurred within 18 months, Graves' hyperthyroidism was stable.

V and J are TRBV7-2 and TRBJ2-5; D not certain. Material for sequencing was blood. The source is a woman aged 40 to 50 with Graves' hyperthyroidism. The CDR3 DNA is TGTGCCAGCAGCCGATCTCTCCGGGCTCAAGAGACCCAGTACTTC. Its translation: CASSRSLRAQETQYF.